The 22 T cell receptor beta chains below were found in one sample sequenced in a study of technical replicates of blood from a few donors. Here immunoSEQ multiplex PCR was the method, and the copy in TCRdb shows in-frame clones only, minus some. The sample records about 82,000 clones, just under 95% being singletons. Sequencing was carried out using T cells isolated from PBMCs. Every receptor here comes from a human donor in good health.

The CDR3 DNA reads TGTGCCACCCAGCGGGACAGGGCCGGAAACACCATATATTTT. Its translation: CATQRDRAGNTIYF. The rearrangement joins TRBV5-4 to TRBJ1-3, with TRBD1 matching over 9 bases. Per germline, CDR1 SGHNT and CDR2 YYREEE (reference sequence). This CDR3 contains 14 residues. V was clipped by 9 bases and J by 4 bases; unmatched bases: 8.

Concerning this clone itself: The sample has other DNA sequences that encode this CDR3 too. The chain joins TRBV6-6 to TRBJ2-7; D is uncertain. The CDR3 runs 12 residues. The germline CDR1 and CDR2 sequences are MNHNY and SVGAGI (reference sequence). Trimming shortened V by 0 bases and J by 3 bases, and 3 bases separated the two germline ends. The CDR3 DNA sequence: TGTGCCAGCAGTTACTCCCTCTACGAGCAGTACTTC. It encodes CASSYSLYEQYF.

V and J are TRBV27 and TRBJ2-7; 7 positions agree with TRBD2. The CDR3 runs 15 residues. From germline, CDR1 is MNHEY and CDR2 SMNVEV (reference sequence). V shed 2 bases and J 2 bases; nucleotides not matched to a gene: 6. CDR3 sequence (DNA): TGTGCCAGCAGTTTAGGTGAGCGGGGCGCCTACGAGCAGTACTTC. Residues: CASSLGERGAYEQYF.

Only one count was recorded for this clone. V usage is TRBV7-8 and J usage is TRBJ1-1; D is ambiguous. The CDR3 runs to 16 residues. Trimming pared 2 bases from V and 0 bases from J, leaving 13 bases between. Germline loops: CDR1 SGHVS, CDR2 FQNEAQ. CDR3 DNA: TGTGCCAGCAGCTTATACGTCCCGGTCCTGAACACTGAAGCTTTCTTT. Encoded protein: CASSLYVPVLNTEAFF. The variable domain in full, with the rest retrieved from reference TRBV7-8 and TRBJ1-1, is GAGVSQSPRYKVAKRGQDVALRCDPISGHVSLFWYQQALGQGPEFLTYFQNEAQLDKSGLPSDRFFAERPEGSVSTLKIQRTQQEDSAVYLCASSLYVPVLNTEAFFGQGTRLTVV.

The chain recombines TRBV14 with TRBJ1-2, with a weak D call TRBD1 (6 bases). V lost 4 bases, J lost 2 bases, and 14 bases lay in between. The CDR3 runs to 15 residues. Germline CDR1 SGHDN, CDR2 FVKESK. CDR3 in amino acids: CASSPQQGANYGYTF. The CDR3 region has the DNA TGTGCCAGCAGCCCCCAACAGGGAGCGAACTATGGCTACACCTTC. Full variable domain (remainder filled in from reference TRBV14 and TRBJ1-2): EAGVTQFPSHSVIEKGQTVTLRCDPISGHDNLYWYRRVMGKEIKFLLHFVKESKQDESGMPNNRFLAERTGGTYSTLKVQPAELEDSGVYFCASSPQQGANYGYTFGSGTRLTVV.

The chain carries TRBV30 and TRBJ1-6, with 8 bases identical to TRBD1. Unmatched junction bases numbered 2, after V lost 1 base and J lost 9 bases. There are 13 residues in the CDR3. Per the germline V gene, CDR1 is GTSNPN and CDR2 is SVGIG (reference sequence). CDR3 DNA: TGTGCCTGGAGTGCCGACAGGGGTTCACCCCTCCACTTT. Its protein is CAWSADRGSPLHF.

The V and J genes are TRBV5-1 and TRBJ2-3; 7 bases match TRBD2. J gave up 2 bases and V 2 bases, and 5 bases lay outside the gene matches. CDR1 SGHRS and CDR2 YFSETQ come from the germline V gene. This CDR3 region has 15 residues. The CDR3, as DNA: TGCGCCAGCAGCTTATCAGCGGGAAACACAGATACGCAGTATTTT. Protein: CASSLSAGNTDTQYF.

The chain employs TRBV7-6 and TRBJ2-1; TRBD2 agrees at 9 bases. The CDR3 loop spans 15 amino acids. The J segment lost 8 bases and the V segment lost 5 bases, leaving 10 bases of the junction unmatched. The germline CDR1 and CDR2 sequences are SGHVS and FNYEAQ. CDR3 DNA: TGTGCCAGCAGCCTTATTAGCGGGAGAGCTGATGAGCAGTTCTTC. It codes for CASSLISGRADEQFF.

The genes are TRBV28 and TRBJ1-5, with TRBD1 matching 10 bases. V lost 3 bases, J lost 2 bases, and 4 bases stayed unmatched. The V gene's germline CDR1 is MDHEN and CDR2 SYDVKM. The CDR3 has 16 amino acids. CDR3 coding DNA: TGTGCCAGCAGTTTCAGACAGGGGGCAGGCAATCAGCCCCAGCATTTT. Residues: CASSFRQGAGNQPQHF.

The chain carries TRBV27 and TRBJ2-1; 8 nucleotides agree with TRBD2. The germline V gene encodes CDR1 MNHEY and CDR2 SMNVEV (reference sequence). There are 15 residues in the CDR3. The trim removed 2 bases at V and 3 bases at J, leaving 3 bases unmatched. This CDR3 is CASSLGSGDYNEQFF. The CDR3 DNA follows: TGTGCCAGCAGTTTAGGTAGCGGGGACTACAATGAGCAGTTCTTC.

The DNA for the CDR3 is TGTGCCAGCAGTTACTCGGGTAGGAGTAGGGAGACCCAGTACTTC. Its translation: CASSYSGRSRETQYF. The chain is built from TRBV6-5 and TRBJ2-5; no clear D. Looked up from germline, CDR1 is MNHEY and CDR2 is SVGAGI. V was clipped by 0 bases and J by 5 bases, with 13 bases between them. This CDR3 is built from 15 residues.

The rearrangement joins TRBV28 to TRBJ2-1; D uncertain. The CDR3 is made up of 13 amino acids. Trimming removed 6 bases at V and 3 bases at J, with 9 bases between. Per germline, CDR1 MDHEN and CDR2 SYDVKM. This CDR3 reads CASSQDGYNEQFF. CDR3 DNA: TGTGCCAGCAGCCAGGATGGCTACAATGAGCAGTTCTTC.

The chain employs TRBV28 and TRBJ2-7; no clear D. The CDR3 is 13 amino acids. CDR1 is MDHEN and CDR2 is SYDVKM in the germline V gene. V lost 2 bases to trimming and J lost 7 bases, with 12 bases between them. DNA for the CDR3: TGTGCCAGCAGTTTAGACTCCGGAAGAGAGCAGTACTTC. Translated: CASSLDSGREQYF. Variable domain in full (rest from reference TRBV28 and TRBJ2-7): DVKVTQSSRYLVKRTGEKVFLECVQDMDHENMFWYRQDPGLGLRLIYFSYDVKMKEKGDIPEGYSVSREKKERFSLILESASTNQTSMYLCASSLDSGREQYFGPGTRLTVT.

This rearrangement joins TRBV5-6 to TRBJ2-1, with a weak D call TRBD1 (5 bases). The V gene's germline CDR1 is SGHDT and CDR2 YYEEEE. There are 11 residues in the CDR3. Between the trimmed V and J ends, which lost 1 base and 9 bases, there was a span of 5 bases. CDR3: CASSLRGEQFF. CDR3 coding DNA: TGTGCCAGCAGCTTGAGGGGTGAGCAGTTCTTC.

The chain joins TRBV5-1 to TRBJ2-2; tentatively, D is TRBD1 (6 bases). Germline V gene data show CDR1 as SGHRS and CDR2 as YFSETQ. This CDR3 has 16 amino acids. V gave up 1 base and J gave up 6 bases, with 16 bases separating them. CDR3 in DNA: TGCGCCAGCAGCTTGACGACAGGCGGAACACCCGGGGAGCTGTTTTTT. Protein: CASSLTTGGTPGELFF.

The gene calls are TRBV5-4 and TRBJ1-2, with D perhaps matching TRBD1 (5 bases). The germline V gene encodes CDR1 SGHNT and CDR2 YYREEE (reference sequence). The CDR3 spans 13 residues. V lost 2 bases and J 2 bases, leaving 7 bases between the germline ends. CDR3 protein: CASSFDSNYGYTF. CDR3 DNA sequence: TGTGCCAGCAGCTTCGACAGCAACTATGGCTACACCTTC.

The chain joins TRBV6-6 to TRBJ2-1; D may be TRBD2 (6 bases). V lost 5 bases, J lost 4 bases, and 15 bases lay in between. Germline values: CDR1 MNHNY, CDR2 SVGAGI (reference sequence). This CDR3 comprises 15 residues. CDR3 protein: CASSITGASYNEQFF. Here the CDR3 DNA reads TGTGCCAGCAGTATTACGGGAGCTTCTTACAATGAGCAGTTCTTC.

The gene calls are TRBV6-5 and TRBJ2-2; D uncertain. This CDR3 has 13 residues. Trimming shortened V by 2 bases and J by 5 bases, and 6 bases separated the two germline ends. Germline V gene data show CDR1 as MNHEY and CDR2 as SVGAGI. CDR3 amino acids: CASSYGPTGELFF. CDR3 coding DNA: TGTGCCAGCAGTTACGGGCCTACCGGGGAGCTGTTTTTT.

This clone is a singleton in its sample. V is TRBV6-5 and J is TRBJ2-7; 10 nucleotides match TRBD2. The CDR3 is made up of 16 amino acids. Trimming took 4 bases from V and 4 from J; bases not matched to a gene: 10. CDR1 and CDR2 (germline): MNHEY, SVGAGI. CDR3 sequence reads: CASSSSGTSVRYEQYF. CDR3 coding DNA: TGTGCCAGCAGTTCCTCCGGGACTAGCGTTAGATACGAGCAGTACTTC.

This chain connects TRBV6-1 to TRBJ2-7; 7 positions match TRBD1. The CDR3 has 14 residues. Losses at the gene ends were 5 bases for V and 9 bases for J; bases not matched to a gene: 13. Germline CDR1 MNHNS, CDR2 SASEGT. Here the CDR3 DNA reads TGTGCCAGCAGTCCCCTAGAATTTGGACAGGTGCAGTACTTC. This encodes CASSPLEFGQVQYF.

The J gene is TRBJ2-5, the V gene TRBV6-5; D might be TRBD2 (6 bases). The CDR3 covers 16 residues. The germline gives CDR1 MNHEY, CDR2 SVGAGI. The V gene lost 0 bases and the J gene lost 2 bases, with 13 bases spanning the gap. In nucleotides, the CDR3 is TGTGCCAGCAGTTACTCGAGCGGGCTAGCGCAAGAGACCCAGTACTTC. The encoded protein is CASSYSSGLAQETQYF.

The chain employs TRBV2 and TRBJ1-5; unclear D gene. Trimming removed 1 base from V and 2 bases from J, with 12 bases in between. Germline CDR1 reads SNHLY; CDR2 reads FYNNEI. This CDR3 has 16 amino acids. CDR3: CASSEGPGLGNQPQHF. Written as DNA, the CDR3 is TGTGCCAGCAGTGAAGGGCCAGGCCTTGGCAATCAGCCCCAGCATTTT.